This TCR beta chain was recorded in a study of cytomegalovirus exposure and HLA in healthy donors. Trimming shortened V by 2 bases and J by 2 bases, and 10 bases separated the two germline ends. Germline V gene data show CDR1 as MRHNA and CDR2 as SNTAGT. This CDR3 comprises 15 residues. General study results and limits: TCR beta V- and J-gene trimming, according to a later analysis, was linked to a missense DCLRE1C variant. An analysis was carried out at a later point. It showed that HLA-associated TCR beta chains were more clonally expanded than equally common non-associated chains. Cytomegalovirus status was reportedly diagnosed by the classifier with high sensitivity and specificity. Cytomegalovirus-associated status was assigned to about 150 TCR beta chains.

About this clone itself: Its specificity is not known.

PCR amplification relied on 60 Vbeta primers (plus 13 Jbeta primers). Clones were sequenced by immunoSEQ multiplex PCR, and TCRdb holds only the in-frame ones, with some missing. This table holds fewer than 150,000 clones, around 77% found once. What was sequenced was PBMCs. This chain uses TRBV6-4 with TRBJ2-1, with D unresolved. The receptor comes from a human donor in good health. The CDR3 DNA sequence: TGTGCCAGCAGTGACAAAGCGCCTCCCTACAATGAGCAGTTCTTC. This sequence encodes CASSDKAPPYNEQFF.